Listed here are 10 T cell receptor beta chains from one sample, sequenced in a study of early T cells in non-severe SARS-CoV-2 infection. MiXCR, run by TCRdb on the 5' RACE reads, gives a single entry per CDR3 protein. The table includes around 70,000 distinct CDR3 sequences, 10% to 15% detected once. The sample was whole blood. The receptors derive from an adult who was a healthcare worker with PCR-confirmed SARS-CoV-2 infection or an uninfected control (not recorded which).

This clonotype was detected a few times. This chain uses TRBV7-2 with TRBJ2-7, with 7 bases matching TRBD2. The CDR3 has 19 residues. Trimming at V came to 0 bases and at J to 0 bases, leaving 14 bases not matched to a gene. Germline V gene lookup returns CDR1 SGHTA and CDR2 FQGNSA. The CDR3 region has the DNA TGTGCCAGCAGCTTAGCGGTCATAGCGGGCGCCTTTGACTCCTACGAGCAGTACTTC. Amino acid sequence: CASSLAVIAGAFDSYEQYF. Based on the CDR3 plus reference TRBV7-2 and TRBJ2-7, the full variable domain is GAGVSQSPSNKVTEKGKDVELRCDPISGHTALYWYRQSLGQGLEFLIYFQGNSAPDKSGLPSDRFSAERTGGSVSTLTIQRTQQEDSAVYLCASSLAVIAGAFDSYEQYFGPGTRLTVT.

In its sample, this clonotype was seen many times. This sequence joins TRBV2 and TRBJ2-2; 11 nucleotides agree with TRBD2. Germline assignment: CDR1 SNHLY and CDR2 FYNNEI. CDR3 length equals 17 residues. J was trimmed by 9 bases and V by 6 bases; bases with no gene match: 15. The DNA for the CDR3 is TGTGCCAGCAGCCCCGGGGTACTAGCGGGAGAAGTGAGGGAGCTGTTTTTT. Translation gives CASSPGVLAGEVRELFF.

This clonotype turned up a few times. V and J are TRBV3-1 and TRBJ1-2; 7 bases fit TRBD1. V lost 1 base and J lost 4; bases outside the gene matches: 12. Germline V gene sequence: CDR1 LGHDT, CDR2 YNNKEL (reference sequence). This CDR3 contains 17 residues. As DNA, the CDR3 is TGTGCCAGCAGCCAAGGAGGACAGGTCCCCGCCCTCTATGGCTACACCTTC. It encodes CASSQGGQVPALYGYTF.

This clonotype showed up just a few times. The chain is built from TRBV15 and TRBJ2-1; tentatively, D is TRBD1 or TRBD2 (5 bases each). Germline loops: CDR1 LNHNV, CDR2 YYDKDF (reference sequence). V lost 0 bases, J lost 6 bases, and 12 bases lay in between. The CDR3 has 15 residues. This CDR3 is CATSRDPRGGNEQFF. DNA for the CDR3: TGTGCCACCAGCAGAGATCCCCGTGGGGGCAATGAGCAGTTCTTC.

This clonotype was found many times. The chain employs TRBV18 and TRBJ2-7; 11 bases fit TRBD2. CDR1 KGHSH and CDR2 LQKENI come from the germline V gene. The CDR3 contains 13 residues. V dropped 6 bases and J dropped 4; count of bases not matched to a gene: 2. CDR3 DNA: TGTGCCAGCTCTACTAGCGGGGGTTACGAGCAGTACTTC. It is translated as CASSTSGGYEQYF. Filled out from reference TRBV18 and TRBJ2-7, the complete variable domain reads NAGVMQNPRHLVRRRGQEARLRCSPMKGHSHVYWYRQLPEEGLKFMVYLQKENIIDESGMPKERFSAEFPKEGPSILRIQQVVRGDSAAYFCASSTSGGYEQYFGPGTRLTVT.

This clonotype was seen many times. The chain recombines TRBV19 with TRBJ2-3; 9 positions agree with TRBD2. Germline CDR1 and CDR2: LNHDA and SQIVND (reference sequence). This CDR3 has 15 amino acids. With V trimmed by 6 bases and J by 0 bases, 4 bases remained unmatched. This CDR3 reads CASSETSGSTDTQYF. The CDR3 DNA sequence: TGTGCCAGTAGCGAGACTAGCGGAAGCACAGATACGCAGTATTTT.

This clonotype has ten or more counts. The chain combines TRBV28 with TRBJ2-1; 11 nucleotides line up with TRBD2. The germline CDR1 and CDR2 sequences are MDHEN and SYDVKM. After removal of 7 bases from V and 9 bases from J, the junction contained 5 bases not matched to a gene. The CDR3 totals 13 residues. CDR3 coding DNA: TGTGCCAGCACCACTAGCGGGAGAGGTGAGCAGTTCTTC. Translating gives CASTTSGRGEQFF.

This clonotype was picked up many times. This chain joins TRBV29-1 and TRBJ2-7; possible D gene TRBD1, 7 bases. V was trimmed by 7 bases and J by 0 bases, leaving 16 bases between them. The germline V gene encodes CDR1 SQVTM and CDR2 ANQGSEA. This CDR3 comprises 14 residues. Here the CDR3 DNA reads TGCAGCGCGTTGGAGGGGGCGGACTCCTACGAGCAGTACTTC. Protein product: CSALEGADSYEQYF.

V usage is TRBV28 and J usage is TRBJ1-5, with D tentatively TRBD1 (5 bases). Trimming took off 4 bases at V and 5 bases at J, with 15 bases between the two ends. Per the germline V gene, CDR1 is MDHEN and CDR2 is SYDVKM. The CDR3 sequence is 15 residues long. The CDR3 loop reads CASSSPGEGYQPQHF. CDR3 DNA sequence: TGTGCCAGCAGTTCCCCGGGGGAGGGGTATCAGCCCCAGCATTTT.

This clonotype has more than one count but fewer than ten. The V gene is TRBV5-1, the J gene TRBJ1-5; no reliable D call. Deletions cut 0 bases from V and 6 bases from J, with 13 bases between. CDR1 SGHRS and CDR2 YFSETQ come from the germline V gene. This CDR3 has 15 amino acids. CDR3 in amino acids: CASSLEGTTGQPQHF. DNA for the CDR3: TGCGCCAGCAGCTTGGAGGGAACGACGGGTCAGCCCCAGCATTTT.